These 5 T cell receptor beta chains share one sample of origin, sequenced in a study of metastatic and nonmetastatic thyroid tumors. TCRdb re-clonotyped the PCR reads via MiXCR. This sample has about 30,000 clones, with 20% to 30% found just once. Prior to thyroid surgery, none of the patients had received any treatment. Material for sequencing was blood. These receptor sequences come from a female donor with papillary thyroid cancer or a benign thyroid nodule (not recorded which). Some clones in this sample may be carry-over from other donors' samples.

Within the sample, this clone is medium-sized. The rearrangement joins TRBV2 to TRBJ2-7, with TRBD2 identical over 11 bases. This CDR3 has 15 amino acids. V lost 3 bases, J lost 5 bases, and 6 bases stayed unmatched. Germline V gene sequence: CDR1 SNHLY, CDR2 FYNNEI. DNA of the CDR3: TGTGCCAGCAGTGAGAGTAGCGGGAGGGCCCACGAGCAGTACTTC. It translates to CASSESSGRAHEQYF.

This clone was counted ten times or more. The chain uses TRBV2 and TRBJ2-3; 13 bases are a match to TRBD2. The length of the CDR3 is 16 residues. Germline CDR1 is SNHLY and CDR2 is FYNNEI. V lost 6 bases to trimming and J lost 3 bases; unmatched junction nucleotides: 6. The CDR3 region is CASRRGLAGATDTQYF. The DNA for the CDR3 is TGTGCCAGCAGAAGAGGACTAGCGGGAGCGACAGATACGCAGTATTTT.

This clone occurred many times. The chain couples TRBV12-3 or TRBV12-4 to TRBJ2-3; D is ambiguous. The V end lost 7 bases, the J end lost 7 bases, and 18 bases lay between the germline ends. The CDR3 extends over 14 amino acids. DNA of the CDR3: TGTGCCAGCACCCTTGGCCCCCTCGGTAATACGCAGTATTTT. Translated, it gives CASTLGPLGNTQYF.

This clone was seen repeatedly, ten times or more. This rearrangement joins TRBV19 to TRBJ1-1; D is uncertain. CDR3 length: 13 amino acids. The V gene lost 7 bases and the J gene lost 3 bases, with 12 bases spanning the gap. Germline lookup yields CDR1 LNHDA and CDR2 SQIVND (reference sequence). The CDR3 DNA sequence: TGTGCCAGTACCCGTTCCGGAGACACTGAAGCTTTCTTT. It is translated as CASTRSGDTEAFF.

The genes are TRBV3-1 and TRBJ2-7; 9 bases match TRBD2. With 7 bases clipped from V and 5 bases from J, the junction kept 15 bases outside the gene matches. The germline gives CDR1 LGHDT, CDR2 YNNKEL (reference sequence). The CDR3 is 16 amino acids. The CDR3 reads CASTTRVAGAQHEQYF. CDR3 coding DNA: TGTGCCAGCACCACGAGGGTAGCGGGAGCTCAGCACGAGCAGTACTTC.